These 13 T cell receptor beta chains originate from one sample sequenced in a study of cytomegalovirus exposure and HLA in healthy donors. PCR involved 60 Vbeta and 13 Jbeta primers. Some clones are missing from TCRdb's copy, which holds only in-frame ones; the method was immunoSEQ multiplex PCR. The repertoire has about 100,000 clones, 65% to 75% of them found once; the top ten carry under 13%. The sequenced sample was PBMCs. These receptors were taken from a man aged 40-49 years in good health and CMV-seropositive.

The rearrangement uses TRBV2 and TRBJ2-2, with D perhaps matching TRBD2 (5 bases). Germline CDR1 and CDR2: SNHLY and FYNNEI. V shed 4 bases and J shed 5 bases, with 14 bases lying between them. The CDR3 extends over 15 amino acids. CDR3 protein: CASSVNSPGTGELFF. The CDR3 region has the DNA TGTGCCAGCAGTGTAAACAGCCCGGGAACCGGGGAGCTGTTTTTT.

This chain links TRBV19 with TRBJ1-3; D not resolved. Germline V lookup: CDR1 LNHDA, CDR2 SQIVND (reference sequence). Trimming stripped 3 bases from V and 0 bases from J, with 9 bases between. The CDR3 runs 15 residues. In DNA form, the CDR3 reads TGTGCCAGTAGTATGGGCCTTAGCTCTGGAAACACCATATATTTT. Protein product: CASSMGLSSGNTIYF.

V usage is TRBV7-8 and J usage is TRBJ2-1, with 8 positions matching TRBD2. The trim removed 4 bases at V and 1 base at J, leaving 9 bases unmatched. Germline V gives CDR1 SGHVS, CDR2 FQNEAQ. This CDR3 has 17 amino acids. The CDR3 sequence is CASSYLATGGSYNEQFF. The CDR3 DNA reads TGTGCCAGCAGCTACCTAGCAACGGGAGGGTCCTACAATGAGCAGTTCTTC. Based on the CDR3 plus reference TRBV7-8 and TRBJ2-1, the full variable domain is GAGVSQSPRYKVAKRGQDVALRCDPISGHVSLFWYQQALGQGPEFLTYFQNEAQLDKSGLPSDRFFAERPEGSVSTLKIQRTQQEDSAVYLCASSYLATGGSYNEQFFGPGTRLTVL.

The V gene is TRBV7-3, the J gene TRBJ2-2; a possible D gene is TRBD2 (6 bases). V was clipped by 8 bases and J by 2 bases, with 9 bases between them. The CDR3 length is 13 residues. The germline gives CDR1 SGHTA, CDR2 FQGTGA. The CDR3 loop is CASSGLNTGELFF. In DNA form, the CDR3 reads TGTGCCAGCTCGGGACTCAACACCGGGGAGCTGTTTTTT.

The chain has TRBV28 and TRBJ2-7, with 8 bases aligning to TRBD2. The V gene end was trimmed by 6 bases and the J gene end by 0 bases; junction bases not matched to a gene: 7. Germline V gene sequence: CDR1 MDHEN, CDR2 SYDVKM. The CDR3 runs to 15 residues. The CDR3 region has the DNA TGTGCCAGCAGGCTAGCGGGCGCGAGCTCCTACGAGCAGTACTTC. This translates into CASRLAGASSYEQYF.

For this clone: The sample holds other DNA sequences that translate to the same CDR3. The J gene is TRBJ2-1, the V gene TRBV6-5; possibly TRBD1 for D (5 bases). The CDR3 extends over 12 amino acids. V lost 2 bases and J 6 bases, leaving 5 bases between the germline ends. The germline V gene encodes CDR1 MNHEY and CDR2 SVGAGI. In DNA form, the CDR3 reads TGTGCCAGCAGTTACAGGGGCAATGAGCAGTTCTTC. Translation: CASSYRGNEQFF.

The chain has TRBV9 and TRBJ2-6; a possible D gene is TRBD1 (7 bases). This CDR3 comprises 17 residues. The V end lost 0 bases, the J end lost 2 bases, and 12 bases lay between the germline ends. The germline V gene encodes CDR1 SGDLS and CDR2 YYNGEE. This CDR3 reads CASSVVGGGAGANVLTF. The CDR3 nucleotides read TGTGCCAGCAGCGTAGTCGGAGGGGGCGCTGGGGCCAACGTCCTGACTTTC.

The chain uses TRBV28 and TRBJ1-4; 9 nucleotides match TRBD1. The length of the CDR3 is 15 residues. Germline V gene sequence: CDR1 MDHEN, CDR2 SYDVKM. With V trimmed by 0 bases and J by 8 bases, 4 bases remained unmatched. The CDR3 DNA reads as TGTGCCAGCAGTTTATGGGGACAGGGTTCGGAAAAACTGTTTTTT. This sequence encodes CASSLWGQGSEKLFF. The variable domain in full, completed from reference TRBV28 and TRBJ1-4, reads DVKVTQSSRYLVKRTGEKVFLECVQDMDHENMFWYRQDPGLGLRLIYFSYDVKMKEKGDIPEGYSVSREKKERFSLILESASTNQTSMYLCASSLWGQGSEKLFFGSGTQLSVL.

This clone was recorded a few times. The chain recombines TRBV4-2 with TRBJ1-5; 7 bases match TRBD1. This CDR3 has 13 amino acids. Germline trimming cut 5 bases from V and 4 bases from J; bases unmatched to any gene: 2. Germline assignment: CDR1 LGHNA and CDR2 YNFKEQ. The CDR3, as DNA: TGTGCCAGCAGCGCACAGGGGAATCAGCCCCAGCATTTT. Translation: CASSAQGNQPQHF.

V usage is TRBV6-6 and J usage is TRBJ2-3; 9 bases map to TRBD2. Germline V gene sequence: CDR1 MNHNY, CDR2 SVGAGI (reference sequence). J was trimmed by 3 bases and V by 5 bases; bases with no gene match: 9. This CDR3 spans 16 amino acids. The CDR3: CASSRPSGTSTDTQYF. The DNA of the CDR3 is TGTGCCAGCAGTCGACCTAGCGGGACATCAACAGATACGCAGTATTTT.

This clone was counted a few times. The chain combines TRBV6-5 with TRBJ2-7, with D maybe TRBD1 (6 bases). V was pared by 1 base and J by 6 bases, with 10 bases between. CDR3 size: 13 residues. Germline V gives CDR1 MNHEY, CDR2 SVGAGI. CDR3 residues: CASSYFQGREQYF. CDR3 in DNA: TGTGCCAGCAGTTACTTCCAGGGGCGCGAGCAGTACTTC.

V is TRBV7-9 and J is TRBJ1-2, with TRBD1 matching over 7 bases. The CDR3 is 13 residues long. The J segment lost 1 base and the V segment lost 5 bases, leaving 1 base of the junction unmatched. Germline CDR1 is SEHNR and CDR2 is FQNEAQ (reference sequence). CDR3 coding DNA: TGTGCCAGCAGCCAGGGGGGTAACTATGGCTACACCTTC. Amino acid sequence: CASSQGGNYGYTF.

The chain has TRBV10-3 and TRBJ2-1; 11 bases agree with TRBD1. The length of the CDR3 is 14 residues. The V and J ends lost 6 bases and 8 bases, in that order; junction bases with no gene match: 6. CDR1 ENHRY and CDR2 SYGVKD come from the germline V gene. CDR3 residues: CAIRPGQGVDEQFF. The CDR3 DNA is TGTGCCATCAGGCCGGGACAGGGGGTGGATGAGCAGTTCTTC.